Following are 8 T cell receptor beta chains from one sample sequenced in a study of T cell repertoires in cytomegalovirus infection. TCRdb recomputed calls from the reads with MiXCR, one row per CDR3 protein. The data contain 200,000 to 300,000 distinct CDR3 sequences, over 8% of them singletons. Sequencing was done on a sample of PBMCs. These receptors all come from a human donor in good health (CMV status not recorded). Some clones in this sample may be carry-over from other donors' samples.

The rearrangement joins TRBV6-5 to TRBJ1-2, with 7 nucleotides matching TRBD1. The CDR3 sequence is 15 residues long. V was pared by 6 bases and J by 2 bases, with 9 bases of the junction left unmatched. In germline, CDR1 is MNHEY, CDR2 SVGAGI. The CDR3 loop is CASSLKRTGNYGYTF. DNA for the CDR3: TGTGCCAGCAGCCTTAAGCGGACAGGAAACTATGGCTACACCTTC.

The chain couples TRBV7-2 to TRBJ1-3; a weak D match, TRBD1 (5 bases). The germline V and J ends were trimmed by 3 bases and 4 bases, with 16 bases remaining between them. Germline CDR1 reads SGHTA; CDR2 reads FQGNSA. This CDR3 has 16 residues. The CDR3 sequence: CASSFSGGGLGNTIYF. The CDR3, as DNA: TGTGCCAGCAGCTTTTCCGGGGGGGGACTGGGAAACACCATATATTTT.

This clonotype was seen at least ten times. The chain combines TRBV12-3 or TRBV12-4 with TRBJ2-1; the match to TRBD2 covers 10 bases. With V trimmed by 6 bases and J by 8 bases, 7 bases remained unmatched. The CDR3 has 14 amino acids. The CDR3 bases are TGTGCCAGCAGATCTCGACTAGCGGGCGATGAGCAGTTCTTC. It specifies CASRSRLAGDEQFF.

This clonotype was observed at least ten times. The chain has TRBV7-2 and TRBJ2-4; 7 bases fit TRBD1. CDR3 size: 14 residues. Germline V gene sequence: CDR1 SGHTA, CDR2 FQGNSA. The V segment lost 5 bases and the J segment 3 bases; nucleotides outside the gene matches: 4. CDR3 sequence: CASSRDRSKNIQYF. In nucleotides, the CDR3 is TGTGCCAGCAGCCGGGACAGAAGCAAAAACATTCAGTACTTC. The variable domain in full, completed from reference TRBV7-2 and TRBJ2-4, reads GAGVSQSPSNKVTEKGKDVELRCDPISGHTALYWYRQSLGQGLEFLIYFQGNSAPDKSGLPSDRFSAERTGGSVSTLTIQRTQQEDSAVYLCASSRDRSKNIQYFGAGTRLSVL.

This clonotype was seen at least ten times. The rearrangement joins TRBV15 to TRBJ1-3, with no clear D. The CDR3 is 15 amino acids. V was pared by 0 bases and J by 0 bases, with 6 bases between. Germline values: CDR1 LNHNV, CDR2 YYDKDF (reference sequence). As DNA, the CDR3 is TGTGCCACCAGCAGAGATAGGAGCTCTGGAAACACCATATATTTT. Protein product: CATSRDRSSGNTIYF.

The gene calls are TRBV7-2 and TRBJ2-3; 8 nucleotides line up with TRBD2. Germline trimming cut 0 bases from V and 2 bases from J; bases unmatched to any gene: 7. The V gene's germline CDR1 is SGHTA and CDR2 FQGNSA. The CDR3 totals 17 residues. The CDR3 DNA sequence: TGTGCCAGCAGCTTAGCGGGGATAGCGGGATTCACAGATACGCAGTATTTT. This encodes CASSLAGIAGFTDTQYF.

This clonotype was picked up many times. The chain employs TRBV7-6 and TRBJ1-4, with 7 bases matching TRBD1. The germline V gene has CDR1 SGHVS and CDR2 FNYEAQ. The trim removed 4 bases at V and 12 bases at J, leaving 11 bases unmatched. The CDR3 contains 14 residues. The CDR3 protein is CASSSRQGGNQLFF. CDR3 DNA sequence: TGTGCCAGCAGCTCCCGACAGGGTGGTAACCAACTGTTTTTT.

This clonotype was observed at least ten times. This chain joins TRBV28 and TRBJ1-2; a possible D gene is TRBD1 (5 bases). V gave up 2 bases and J gave up 6 bases, with 16 bases separating them. In germline, CDR1 is MDHEN, CDR2 SYDVKM. This CDR3 is built from 15 residues. The CDR3 here is CASSLMVLLGDGYTF. The CDR3 coding sequence is TGTGCCAGCAGTTTAATGGTTTTGTTGGGGGATGGCTACACCTTC.